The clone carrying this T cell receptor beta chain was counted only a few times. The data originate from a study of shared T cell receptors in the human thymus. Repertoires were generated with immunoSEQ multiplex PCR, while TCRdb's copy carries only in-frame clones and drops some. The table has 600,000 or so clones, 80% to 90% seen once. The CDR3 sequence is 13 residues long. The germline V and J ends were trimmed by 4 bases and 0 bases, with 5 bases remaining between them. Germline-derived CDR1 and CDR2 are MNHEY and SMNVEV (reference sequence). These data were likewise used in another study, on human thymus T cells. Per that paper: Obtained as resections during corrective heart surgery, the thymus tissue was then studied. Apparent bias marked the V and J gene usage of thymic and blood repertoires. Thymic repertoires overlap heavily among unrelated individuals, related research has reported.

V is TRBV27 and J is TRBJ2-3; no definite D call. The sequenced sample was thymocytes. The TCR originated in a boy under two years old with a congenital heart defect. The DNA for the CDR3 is TGTGCCAGCAGTTCCCCTAGCACAGATACGCAGTATTTT. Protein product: CASSSPSTDTQYF.